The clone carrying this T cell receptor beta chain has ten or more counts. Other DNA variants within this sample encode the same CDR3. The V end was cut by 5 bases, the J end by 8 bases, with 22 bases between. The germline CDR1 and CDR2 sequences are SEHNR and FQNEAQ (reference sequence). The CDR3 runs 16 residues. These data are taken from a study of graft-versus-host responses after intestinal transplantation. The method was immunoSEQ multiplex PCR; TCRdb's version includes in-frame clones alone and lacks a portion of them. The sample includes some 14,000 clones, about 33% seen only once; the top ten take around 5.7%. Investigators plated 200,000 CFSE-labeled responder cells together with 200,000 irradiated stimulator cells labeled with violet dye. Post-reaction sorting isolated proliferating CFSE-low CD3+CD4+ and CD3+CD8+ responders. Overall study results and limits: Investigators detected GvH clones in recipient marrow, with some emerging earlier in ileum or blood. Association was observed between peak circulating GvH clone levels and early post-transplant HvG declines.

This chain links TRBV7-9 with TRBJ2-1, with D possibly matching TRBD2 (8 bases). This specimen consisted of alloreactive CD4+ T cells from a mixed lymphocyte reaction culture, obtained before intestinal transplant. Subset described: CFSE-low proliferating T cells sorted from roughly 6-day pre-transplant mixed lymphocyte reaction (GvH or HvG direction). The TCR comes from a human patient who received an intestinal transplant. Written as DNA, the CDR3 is TGTGCCAGCAGCCCGGGGGGGCAGGGGGTAAGGGATGAGCAGTTCTTC. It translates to CASSPGGQGVRDEQFF.